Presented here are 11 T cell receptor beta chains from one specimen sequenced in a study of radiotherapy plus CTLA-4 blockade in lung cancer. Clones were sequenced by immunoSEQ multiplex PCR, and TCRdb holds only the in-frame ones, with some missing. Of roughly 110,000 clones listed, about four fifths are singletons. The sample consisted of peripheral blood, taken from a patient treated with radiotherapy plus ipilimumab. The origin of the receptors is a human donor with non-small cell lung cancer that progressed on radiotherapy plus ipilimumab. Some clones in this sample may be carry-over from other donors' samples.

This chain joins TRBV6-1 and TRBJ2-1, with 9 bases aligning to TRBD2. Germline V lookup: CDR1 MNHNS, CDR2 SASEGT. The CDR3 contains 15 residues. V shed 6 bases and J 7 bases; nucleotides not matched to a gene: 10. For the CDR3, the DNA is TGTGCCAGCAGGGTTAGCGGGGGAACCTCAAATGAGCAGTTCTTC. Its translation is CASRVSGGTSNEQFF.

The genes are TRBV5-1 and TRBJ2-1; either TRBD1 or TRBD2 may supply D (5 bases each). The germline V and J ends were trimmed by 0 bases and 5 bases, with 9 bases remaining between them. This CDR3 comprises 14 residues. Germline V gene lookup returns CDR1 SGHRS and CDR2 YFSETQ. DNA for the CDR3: TGCGCCAGCAGCTTGGGGGGGACCCACAATGAGCAGTTCTTC. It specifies CASSLGGTHNEQFF. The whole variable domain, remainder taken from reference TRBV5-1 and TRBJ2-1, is KAGVTQTPRYLIKTRGQQVTLSCSPISGHRSVSWYQQTPGQGLQFLFEYFSETQRNKGNFPGRFSGRQFSNSRSEMNVSTLELGDSALYLCASSLGGTHNEQFFGPGTRLTVL.

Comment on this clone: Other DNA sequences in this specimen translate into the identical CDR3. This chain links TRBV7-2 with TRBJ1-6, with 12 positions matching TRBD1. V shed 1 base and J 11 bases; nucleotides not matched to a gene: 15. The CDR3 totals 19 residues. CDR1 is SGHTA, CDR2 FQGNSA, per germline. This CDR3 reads CASSLVGTGGPAGSTPLHF. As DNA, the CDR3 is TGTGCCAGCAGCTTAGTAGGGACAGGGGGCCCGGCAGGGAGTACACCCCTCCACTTT.

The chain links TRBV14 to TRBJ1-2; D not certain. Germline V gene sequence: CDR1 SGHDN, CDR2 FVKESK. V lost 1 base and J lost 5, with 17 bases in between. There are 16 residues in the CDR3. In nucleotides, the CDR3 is TGTGCCAGCAGCCAAGGACGAGATTCACTACAGTATGGCTACACCTTC. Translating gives CASSQGRDSLQYGYTF.

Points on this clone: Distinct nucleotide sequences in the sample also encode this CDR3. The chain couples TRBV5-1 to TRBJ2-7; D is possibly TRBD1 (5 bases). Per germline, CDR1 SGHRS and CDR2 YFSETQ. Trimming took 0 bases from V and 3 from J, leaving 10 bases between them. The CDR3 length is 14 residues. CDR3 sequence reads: CASSLGTGYYEQYF. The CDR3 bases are TGCGCCAGCAGCTTGGGAACAGGTTACTACGAGCAGTACTTC.

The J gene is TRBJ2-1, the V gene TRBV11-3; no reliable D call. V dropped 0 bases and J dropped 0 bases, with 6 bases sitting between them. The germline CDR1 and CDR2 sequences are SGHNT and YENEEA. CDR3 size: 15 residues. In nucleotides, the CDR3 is TGTGCCAGCAGCTTAGACTACAGCTCCTACAATGAGCAGTTCTTC. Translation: CASSLDYSSYNEQFF.

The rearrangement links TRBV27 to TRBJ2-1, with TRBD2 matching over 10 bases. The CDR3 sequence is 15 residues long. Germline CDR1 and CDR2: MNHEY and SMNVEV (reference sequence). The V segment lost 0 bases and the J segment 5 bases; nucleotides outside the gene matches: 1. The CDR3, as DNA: TGTGCCAGCAGTTTATCAACTAGCGGGGACAATGAGCAGTTCTTC. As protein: CASSLSTSGDNEQFF.

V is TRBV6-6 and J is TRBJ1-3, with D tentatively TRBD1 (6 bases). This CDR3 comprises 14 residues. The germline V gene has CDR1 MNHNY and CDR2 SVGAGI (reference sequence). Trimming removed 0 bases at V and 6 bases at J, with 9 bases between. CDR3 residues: CASSYSRGANTIYF. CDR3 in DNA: TGTGCCAGCAGTTACTCCAGGGGAGCAAACACCATATATTTT.

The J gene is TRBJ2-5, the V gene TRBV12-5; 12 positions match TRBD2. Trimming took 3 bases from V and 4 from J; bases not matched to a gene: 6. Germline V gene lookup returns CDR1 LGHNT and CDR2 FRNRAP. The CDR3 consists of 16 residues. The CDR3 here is CASGFASGGASETQYF. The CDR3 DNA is TGTGCTAGTGGTTTTGCTAGCGGGGGGGCCTCAGAGACCCAGTACTTC.

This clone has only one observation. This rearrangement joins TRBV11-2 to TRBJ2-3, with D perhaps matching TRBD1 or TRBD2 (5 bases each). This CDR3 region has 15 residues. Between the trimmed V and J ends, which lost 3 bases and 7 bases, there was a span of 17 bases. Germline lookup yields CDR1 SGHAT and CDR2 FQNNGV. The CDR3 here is CASSFSGTSSYTQYF. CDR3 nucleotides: TGTGCCAGCAGCTTCTCCGGGACCAGCTCATATACGCAGTATTTT.

CDR3 DNA sequence: TGTGCCACCAGCAGAGATCTTTCGTATGGGACTAATGAAAAACTGTTTTTT. Its protein product is CATSRDLSYGTNEKLFF. The chain uses TRBV15 and TRBJ1-4; no definite D call. The V end lost 0 bases, the J end lost 2 bases, and 13 bases lay between the germline ends. The CDR3 length is 17 residues. Per the germline V gene, CDR1 is LNHNV and CDR2 is YYDKDF (reference sequence).